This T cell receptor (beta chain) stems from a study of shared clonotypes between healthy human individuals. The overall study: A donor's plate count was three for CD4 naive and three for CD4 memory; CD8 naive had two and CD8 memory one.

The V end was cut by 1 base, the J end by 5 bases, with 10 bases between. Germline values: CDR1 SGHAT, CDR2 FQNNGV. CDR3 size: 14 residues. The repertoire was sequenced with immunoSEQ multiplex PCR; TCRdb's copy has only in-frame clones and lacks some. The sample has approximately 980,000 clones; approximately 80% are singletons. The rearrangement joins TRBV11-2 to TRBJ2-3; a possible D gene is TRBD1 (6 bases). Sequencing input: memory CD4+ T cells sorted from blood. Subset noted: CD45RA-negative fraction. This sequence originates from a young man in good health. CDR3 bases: TGTGCCAGCAGCTTAGTCGGGACACAAGATACGCAGTATTTT. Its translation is CASSLVGTQDTQYF.